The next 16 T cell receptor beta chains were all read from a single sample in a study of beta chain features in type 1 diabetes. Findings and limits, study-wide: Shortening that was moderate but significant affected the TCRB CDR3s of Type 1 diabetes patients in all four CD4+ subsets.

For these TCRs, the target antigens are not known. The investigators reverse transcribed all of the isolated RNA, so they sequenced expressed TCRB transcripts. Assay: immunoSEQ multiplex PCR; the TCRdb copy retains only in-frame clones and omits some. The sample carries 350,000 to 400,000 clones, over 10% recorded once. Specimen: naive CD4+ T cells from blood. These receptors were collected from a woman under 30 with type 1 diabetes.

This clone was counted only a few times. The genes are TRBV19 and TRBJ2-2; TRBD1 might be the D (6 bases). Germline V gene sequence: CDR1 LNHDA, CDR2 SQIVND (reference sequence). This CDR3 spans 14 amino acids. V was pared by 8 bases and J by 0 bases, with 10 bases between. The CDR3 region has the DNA TGTGCCAGTTCCAGGGGCGCGAACACCGGGGAGCTGTTTTTT. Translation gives CASSRGANTGELFF.

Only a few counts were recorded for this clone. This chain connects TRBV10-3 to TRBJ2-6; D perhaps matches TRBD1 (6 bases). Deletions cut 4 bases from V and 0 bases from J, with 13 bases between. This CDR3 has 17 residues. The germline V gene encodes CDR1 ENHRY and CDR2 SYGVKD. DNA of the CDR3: TGTGCCATCAGTGGAACAGGGTTACGCTCTGGGGCCAACGTCCTGACTTTC. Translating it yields CAISGTGLRSGANVLTF.

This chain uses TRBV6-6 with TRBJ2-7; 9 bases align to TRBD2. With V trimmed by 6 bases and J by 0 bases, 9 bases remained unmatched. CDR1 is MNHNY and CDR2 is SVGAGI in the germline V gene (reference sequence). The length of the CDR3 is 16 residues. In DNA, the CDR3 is TGTGCCAGCAGCCCCGGACTAGCGCTGAGCTCCTACGAGCAGTACTTC. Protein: CASSPGLALSSYEQYF.

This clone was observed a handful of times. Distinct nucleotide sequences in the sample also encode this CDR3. The CDR3 sequence is CATSRDSYEQYF. The CDR3 region has the DNA TGTGCCACCAGCAGGGACAGTTACGAGCAGTACTTC. The chain carries TRBV15 and TRBJ2-7; D may be TRBD1 (6 bases). Trimming took 3 bases from V and 4 from J, leaving 7 bases between them. This CDR3 has 12 amino acids. From germline, CDR1 is LNHNV and CDR2 YYDKDF (reference sequence).

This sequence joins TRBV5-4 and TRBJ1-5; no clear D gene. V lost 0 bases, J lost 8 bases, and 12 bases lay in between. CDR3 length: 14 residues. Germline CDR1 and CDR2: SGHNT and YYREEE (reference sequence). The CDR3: CASSLDPVGEPQHF. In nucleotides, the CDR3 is TGTGCCAGCAGCTTGGACCCCGTTGGAGAGCCCCAGCATTTT.

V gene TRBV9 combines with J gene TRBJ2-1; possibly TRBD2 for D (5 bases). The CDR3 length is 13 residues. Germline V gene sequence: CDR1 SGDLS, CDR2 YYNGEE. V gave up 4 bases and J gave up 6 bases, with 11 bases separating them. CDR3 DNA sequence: TGTGCCAGCAGCACCGGGGAATTCAATGAGCAGTTCTTC. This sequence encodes CASSTGEFNEQFF.

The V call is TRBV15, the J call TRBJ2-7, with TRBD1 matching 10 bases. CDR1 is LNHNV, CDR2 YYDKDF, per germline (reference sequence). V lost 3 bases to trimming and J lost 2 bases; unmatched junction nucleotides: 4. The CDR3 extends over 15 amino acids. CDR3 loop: CATSRGQGLTYEQYF. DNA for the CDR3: TGTGCCACCAGCAGGGGACAGGGGTTAACCTACGAGCAGTACTTC.

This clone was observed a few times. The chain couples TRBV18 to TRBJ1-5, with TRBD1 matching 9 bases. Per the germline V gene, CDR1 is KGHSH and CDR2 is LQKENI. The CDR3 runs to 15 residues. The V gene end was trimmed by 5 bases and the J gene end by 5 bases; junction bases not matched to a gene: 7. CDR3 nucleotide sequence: TGTGCCAGCTCAGCAGTACAGGGGGCATATCAGCCCCAGCATTTT. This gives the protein CASSAVQGAYQPQHF. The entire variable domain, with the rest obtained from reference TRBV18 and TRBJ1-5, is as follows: NAGVMQNPRHLVRRRGQEARLRCSPMKGHSHVYWYRQLPEEGLKFMVYLQKENIIDESGMPKERFSAEFPKEGPSILRIQQVVRGDSAAYFCASSAVQGAYQPQHFGDGTRLSIL.

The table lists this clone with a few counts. Written as DNA, the CDR3 is TGTGCCACCAGCAGAGGGGGCCGGGGGGGACCCTACGAGCAGTACTTC. Translating it yields CATSRGGRGGPYEQYF. V is TRBV15 and J is TRBJ2-7; 8 bases agree with TRBD2. V was pared by 1 base and J by 2 bases, with 7 bases of the junction left unmatched. Germline loops: CDR1 LNHNV, CDR2 YYDKDF (reference sequence). The CDR3 runs 16 residues.

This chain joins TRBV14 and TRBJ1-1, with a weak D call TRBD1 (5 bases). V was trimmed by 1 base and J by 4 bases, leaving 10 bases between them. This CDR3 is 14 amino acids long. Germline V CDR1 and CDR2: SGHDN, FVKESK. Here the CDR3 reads CASSQGGGGTEAFF. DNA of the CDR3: TGTGCCAGCAGCCAAGGGGGCGGCGGCACTGAAGCTTTCTTT.

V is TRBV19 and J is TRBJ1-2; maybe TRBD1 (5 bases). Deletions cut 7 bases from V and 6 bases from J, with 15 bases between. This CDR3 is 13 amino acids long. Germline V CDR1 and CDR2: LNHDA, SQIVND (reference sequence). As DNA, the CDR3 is TGTGCCAGTATGGGCCGGGGGACCGATGGCTACACCTTC. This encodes CASMGRGTDGYTF.

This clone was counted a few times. This chain's CDR3 is CASSQTGGDGYTF. CDR3 bases: TGTGCCAGTAGTCAAACAGGGGGCGACGGCTACACCTTC. The V gene is TRBV19, the J gene TRBJ1-2; 9 bases map to TRBD1. The germline CDR1 and CDR2 sequences are LNHDA and SQIVND (reference sequence). The CDR3 totals 13 residues. The V gene end was trimmed by 5 bases and the J gene end by 8 bases; junction bases not matched to a gene: 6.

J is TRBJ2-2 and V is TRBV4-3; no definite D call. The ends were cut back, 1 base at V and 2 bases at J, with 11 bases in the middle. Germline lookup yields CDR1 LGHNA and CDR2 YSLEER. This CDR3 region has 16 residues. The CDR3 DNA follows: TGCGCCAGCAGCCAAGGGAGCCTAGTAAACACCGGGGAGCTGTTTTTT. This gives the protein CASSQGSLVNTGELFF.

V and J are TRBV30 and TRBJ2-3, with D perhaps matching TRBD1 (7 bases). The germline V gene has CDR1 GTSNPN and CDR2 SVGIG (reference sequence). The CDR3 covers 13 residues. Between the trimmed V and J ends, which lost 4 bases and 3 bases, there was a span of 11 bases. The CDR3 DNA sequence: TGTGCCTGGATGGAGGGGGCAACAGATACGCAGTATTTT. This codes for CAWMEGATDTQYF.

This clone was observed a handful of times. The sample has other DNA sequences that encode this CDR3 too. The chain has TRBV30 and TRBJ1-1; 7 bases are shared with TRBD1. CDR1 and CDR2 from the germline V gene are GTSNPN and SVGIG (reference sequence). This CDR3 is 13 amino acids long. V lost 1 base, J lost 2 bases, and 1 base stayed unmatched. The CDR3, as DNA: TGTGCCTGGAGTGGACAGGGAAACACTGAAGCTTTCTTT. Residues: CAWSGQGNTEAFF.

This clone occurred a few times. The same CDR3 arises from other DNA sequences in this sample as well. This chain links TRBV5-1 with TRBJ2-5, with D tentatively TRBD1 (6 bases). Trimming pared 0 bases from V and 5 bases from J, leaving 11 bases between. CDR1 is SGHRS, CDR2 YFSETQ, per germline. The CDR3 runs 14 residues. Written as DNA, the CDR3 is TGCGCCAGCAGCTTGGCCCGTCAGGGGGAGACCCAGTACTTC. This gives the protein CASSLARQGETQYF.